Presented here are 15 T cell receptor beta chains from one specimen sequenced in a study of blood T cells in healthy people across ages. A second PCR, run for about 6 to 11 cycles, used a sample-barcoded 5' primer plus a J-beta primer mix. Each CDR3 protein gets one entry after TCRdb re-called the 5' RACE reads with MiXCR. The sample shows over 600,000 distinct CDR3 sequences, around 50% of them seen only once. The sequencing input was blood. These receptors came from a man older than 75 in good health.

This clonotype has a single count. The J gene is TRBJ2-1, the V gene TRBV14; maybe TRBD2 (5 bases). The CDR3 covers 11 residues. The V gene's germline CDR1 is SGHDN and CDR2 FVKESK. Deletions cut 3 bases from V and 13 bases from J, with 10 bases between. DNA of the CDR3: TGTGCCAGCAGCCAGTCGGACTCTCAGTTCTTC. Protein: CASSQSDSQFF.

The rearrangement links TRBV15 to TRBJ2-7; 9 bases map to TRBD1. J was trimmed by 3 bases and V by 0 bases; bases with no gene match: 6. The germline V gene has CDR1 LNHNV and CDR2 YYDKDF (reference sequence). This CDR3 is 16 amino acids long. CDR3 coding DNA: TGTGCCACCAGCAGAGAGGAAGGGACAGGGCGCTACGAGCAGTACTTC. Its protein is CATSREEGTGRYEQYF.

The chain combines TRBV10-3 with TRBJ2-5; no clear D gene. Germline V gene lookup returns CDR1 ENHRY and CDR2 SYGVKD. Trimming removed 5 bases at V and 1 base at J, with 8 bases between. The CDR3 is 13 amino acids. The CDR3 nucleotides read TGTGCCATCAGTTCACAGATCCAAGAGACCCAGTACTTC. Protein sequence: CAISSQIQETQYF.

The count of this clonotype is one. The V gene is TRBV7-9, the J gene TRBJ1-5; D possibly corresponds to TRBD1 (5 bases). The length of the CDR3 is 14 residues. Germline V gives CDR1 SEHNR, CDR2 FQNEAQ (reference sequence). V lost 2 bases and J 7 bases, leaving 12 bases between the germline ends. Written as DNA, the CDR3 is TGTGCCAGCAGCTTAAAGGGGCAGGGACAGCCCCAGCATTTT. Its protein is CASSLKGQGQPQHF. Looking up the rest from reference TRBV7-9 and TRBJ1-5 gives the full variable domain: DTGVSQNPRHKITKRGQNVTFRCDPISEHNRLYWYRQTLGQGPEFLTYFQNEAQLEKSRLLSDRFSAERPKGSFSTLEIQRTEQGDSAMYLCASSLKGQGQPQHFGDGTRLSIL.

By frequency in the sample, this clonotype is medium-sized. The rearrangement uses TRBV6-4 and TRBJ2-1; 7 bases map to TRBD1. V was pared by 4 bases and J by 5 bases, with 11 bases of the junction left unmatched. Looked up from germline, CDR1 is MRHNA and CDR2 is SNTAGT. This CDR3 is built from 16 residues. CDR3 residues: CASSVNTGQPDNEQFF. CDR3 nucleotide sequence: TGTGCCAGCAGTGTAAACACGGGACAGCCAGACAATGAGCAGTTCTTC.

This chain uses TRBV7-2 with TRBJ1-2; the match to TRBD1 covers 7 bases. The germline V gene encodes CDR1 SGHTA and CDR2 FQGNSA. This CDR3 region has 15 residues. Trimming took 4 bases from V and 4 from J; bases not matched to a gene: 9. This CDR3 reads CASSSYSWTGYGYTF. Here the CDR3 DNA reads TGTGCCAGCAGCTCTTATTCCTGGACAGGCTATGGCTACACCTTC.

The rearrangement joins TRBV20-1 to TRBJ1-1; D call uncertain. Germline loops: CDR1 DFQATT, CDR2 SNEGSKA (reference sequence). Trimming took off 2 bases at V and 1 base at J, with 8 bases between the two ends. CDR3 length: 13 amino acids. The CDR3 bases are TGCAGTGCTAGAACACAGAGGAACACTGAAGCTTTCTTT. It translates to CSARTQRNTEAFF.

This clonotype was picked up many times. A much larger clone differs by one base, so this may be a read error. V gene TRBV27 combines with J gene TRBJ2-5, with 8 nucleotides matching TRBD2. The CDR3 extends over 13 amino acids. The J segment lost 11 bases and the V segment lost 5 bases, leaving 10 bases of the junction unmatched. Germline CDR1 MNHEY, CDR2 SMNVEV (reference sequence). CDR3 residues: CASSATSAGEQYF. CDR3 coding DNA: TGTGCCAGCAGTGCGACTAGCGCCGGTGAGCAGTACTTC.

The J gene is TRBJ2-5, the V gene TRBV5-1; D is undetermined. From germline, CDR1 is SGHRS and CDR2 YFSETQ. The CDR3 contains 13 residues. The V and J ends lost 4 bases and 11 bases respectively, with 18 bases between them. The CDR3 here is CASSVDWRNEQYF. The CDR3 DNA is TGCGCCAGCAGCGTGGATTGGCGCAATGAGCAGTACTTC.

This clonotype has only a few counts. This rearrangement joins TRBV20-1 to TRBJ2-1, with TRBD2 matching 10 bases. CDR1 and CDR2 from the germline V gene are DFQATT and SNEGSKA (reference sequence). This CDR3 region has 14 residues. The ends lost 6 bases at V and 4 bases at J; junction bases unmatched: 6. The CDR3 DNA reads as TGCAGTGCCGAGCGGGAGGGCCGATACAATGAGCAGTTCTTC. Its protein product is CSAEREGRYNEQFF.

The rearrangement links TRBV6-6 to TRBJ2-7; D might be TRBD2 (5 bases). Germline V gene sequence: CDR1 MNHNY, CDR2 SVGAGI (reference sequence). This CDR3 spans 17 amino acids. Deletions cut 1 base from V and 2 bases from J, with 18 bases between. CDR3 DNA sequence: TGTGCCAGCAGTTACTTTGCCCCGGACTCAGCGGCCTACGAGCAGTACTTC. Its translation is CASSYFAPDSAAYEQYF.

V gene TRBV20-1 combines with J gene TRBJ2-3; weak D call: TRBD2 (5 bases). Germline CDR1 and CDR2: DFQATT and SNEGSKA (reference sequence). Trimming took 6 bases from V and 4 from J, leaving 8 bases between them. The CDR3 runs to 11 residues. In DNA, the CDR3 is TGCAGTGCCTTACTAGCAGATACGCAGTATTTT. It encodes CSALLADTQYF.

Turning to this clonotype: A much larger clone sits a single nucleotide away, making a read error possible. The DNA of the CDR3 is TGCAGCGTTTTTGGGACTAGCGGGAGCTCCTACGAGCGGTACTTC. It specifies CSVFGTSGSSYERYF. The V call is TRBV29-1, the J call TRBJ2-7, with 14 bases aligning to TRBD2. Germline-derived CDR1 and CDR2 are SQVTM and ANQGSEA. The length of the CDR3 is 15 residues.

V usage is TRBV2 and J usage is TRBJ2-5; TRBD2 matches at 11 bases. Germline V CDR1 and CDR2: SNHLY, FYNNEI. Unmatched junction bases numbered 8, after V lost 7 bases and J lost 1 base. The CDR3 totals 16 residues. CDR3 amino acids: CASKQTSGGLQETQYF. The CDR3 DNA sequence: TGTGCCAGCAAGCAAACTAGCGGGGGCCTCCAAGAGACCCAGTACTTC.

V usage is TRBV7-8 and J usage is TRBJ1-1, with D uncertain. This CDR3 spans 13 amino acids. The V end was cut by 2 bases, the J end by 8 bases, with 12 bases between. Germline CDR1 is SGHVS and CDR2 is FQNEAQ. The CDR3 DNA follows: TGTGCCAGCAGCTTAACCCAGAAAAAAGAAGCTTTCTTT. Translation: CASSLTQKKEAFF.